The 9 T cell receptor beta chains presented below share a single source sample, sequenced in a study of OX40 agonist ivuxolimab in advanced cancers. Some clones are missing from TCRdb's copy, which holds only in-frame ones; the method was immunoSEQ multiplex PCR. The sample holds under 60,000 clones, 94% seen once. The sequences come from CD4+ or CD8+ T cells sorted from blood, collected in a trial of the OX40 agonist ivuxolimab. The receptors were gathered from an adult with an advanced solid tumor such as melanoma, head and neck, liver or kidney cancer.

Worth noting for this clone: Relative to the germline gene, one junction end is altered; a read error may explain this. V is TRBV7-7 and J is TRBJ2-3, with D hard to call. Germline loops: CDR1 SSHAT, CDR2 FNYEAQ (reference sequence). This CDR3 has 14 residues. CDR3 nucleotide sequence: TGTGCTAGCAGCCCCGACTTACGCACAGATACGCAGTATTTT. Translation: CASSPDLRTDTQYF.

The chain recombines TRBV11-2 with TRBJ2-7; no firm D call. V lost 5 bases and J 7 bases, leaving 9 bases between the germline ends. Germline CDR1 SGHAT, CDR2 FQNNGV. The CDR3 totals 11 residues. CDR3 coding DNA: TGTGCCAGCAGCCCTTCCAGGGAGCAGTACTTC. It is translated as CASSPSREQYF.

This chain joins TRBV27 and TRBJ2-5; D is possibly TRBD2 (6 bases). From germline, CDR1 is MNHEY and CDR2 SMNVEV (reference sequence). The CDR3 extends over 15 amino acids. The ends were cut back, 2 bases at V and 5 bases at J, with 15 bases in the middle. CDR3 amino acids: CASSLGPGVVETQYF. The CDR3 region has the DNA TGTGCCAGCAGTTTAGGGCCGGGGGTAGTCGAGACCCAGTACTTC.

The chain links TRBV2 to TRBJ2-3; 11 nucleotides align to TRBD2. From germline, CDR1 is SNHLY and CDR2 FYNNEI. The CDR3 is made up of 15 amino acids. V lost 5 bases, J lost 5 bases, and 6 bases stayed unmatched. The CDR3 sequence is CASSRTSGFLDTQYF. The CDR3 DNA is TGTGCCAGCAGTAGGACTAGCGGGTTTTTAGATACGCAGTATTTT.

The chain is built from TRBV19 and TRBJ2-1; TRBD2 matches 7 bases. The CDR3 has 15 amino acids. V lost 3 bases to trimming and J lost 7 bases; unmatched junction nucleotides: 9. Germline V lookup: CDR1 LNHDA, CDR2 SQIVND (reference sequence). CDR3 loop: CASSITAGLKNEQFF. CDR3 nucleotides: TGTGCCAGTAGTATCACAGCGGGACTGAAAAATGAGCAGTTCTTC.

The chain couples TRBV11-1 to TRBJ2-7, with 9 bases fitting TRBD1. This CDR3 is 16 amino acids long. V dropped 2 bases and J dropped 1; count of bases not matched to a gene: 6. Germline CDR1 and CDR2: SGHAT and FQDESV (reference sequence). The CDR3 DNA reads as TGTGCCAGCAGCTTACTGGGGACAGGGTCATCCTACGAGCAGTACTTC. Residues: CASSLLGTGSSYEQYF. Full variable domain (rest looked up from reference TRBV11-1 and TRBJ2-7): EAEVAQSPRYKITEKSQAVAFWCDPISGHATLYWYRQILGQGPELLVQFQDESVVDDSQLPKDRFSAERLKGVDSTLKIQPAELGDSAMYLCASSLLGTGSSYEQYFGPGTRLTVT.

The chain recombines TRBV2 with TRBJ2-1; perhaps TRBD2 as D (6 bases). Trimming removed 2 bases from V and 2 bases from J, with 10 bases in between. This CDR3 is built from 15 residues. Germline V lookup: CDR1 SNHLY, CDR2 FYNNEI. The CDR3 DNA is TGTGCCAGCAGTGAACGGGCGGGGCCCTACAATGAGCAGTTCTTC. This gives the protein CASSERAGPYNEQFF. Variable domain in full (rest from reference TRBV2 and TRBJ2-1): EPEVTQTPSHQVTQMGQEVILRCVPISNHLYFYWYRQILGQKVEFLVSFYNNEISEKSEIFDDQFSVERPDGSNFTLKIRSTKLEDSAMYFCASSERAGPYNEQFFGPGTRLTVL.

This chain uses TRBV10-2 with TRBJ2-7; D possibly uses TRBD1 or TRBD2 (6 bases each). The CDR3 loop spans 14 amino acids. The germline V gene encodes CDR1 WSHSY and CDR2 SAAADI. V was shortened by 3 bases and J by 2 bases, with 11 bases between the two germline ends. CDR3 sequence: CASSDPGAAYEQYF. Written as DNA, the CDR3 is TGCGCCAGCAGTGATCCGGGGGCGGCCTACGAGCAGTACTTC.

The V gene is TRBV9, the J gene TRBJ2-1; tentative D call: TRBD1 (6 bases). Germline V lookup: CDR1 SGDLS, CDR2 YYNGEE. There are 15 residues in the CDR3. V was cut by 0 bases and J by 3 bases, with 10 bases left in between. In nucleotides, the CDR3 is TGTGCCAGCAGCGTAGGGGGGCACGGCTACAATGAGCAGTTCTTC. Translating it yields CASSVGGHGYNEQFF.